Each of the 16 T cell receptor beta chains below was sequenced from the same sample in a study of long-term antiretroviral therapy in people with HIV. Assay version v3.0 of immunoSEQ was used, and it was run at survey level. Here immunoSEQ multiplex PCR was the method, and the copy in TCRdb shows in-frame clones only, minus some. The sample lists fewer than 20,000 clones; 70% to 85% were seen once. The sample here was unsorted PBMCs, taken 1.5 years before starting antiretroviral therapy. The receptors derive from a woman aged 50 to 60 with HIV.

J is TRBJ1-5 and V is TRBV7-8; possibly TRBD1 for D (5 bases). The CDR3 has 13 amino acids. The ends were cut back, 4 bases at V and 7 bases at J, with 11 bases in the middle. Germline-derived CDR1 and CDR2 are SGHVS and FQNEAQ. DNA of the CDR3: TGTGCCAGCAGCTCCGCGGGGGTGCAGCCCCAGCATTTT. Residues: CASSSAGVQPQHF.

CDR3 protein: CASSYLPTGFTEAFF. The CDR3, as DNA: TGTGCCAGCAGTTACTTGCCAACAGGGTTCACTGAAGCTTTCTTT. The chain recombines TRBV6-5 with TRBJ1-1; TRBD1 might be the D (6 bases). This CDR3 is built from 15 residues. The germline V gene encodes CDR1 MNHEY and CDR2 SVGAGI. V was clipped by 1 base and J by 4 bases, with 13 bases between them.

The rearrangement uses TRBV30 and TRBJ2-3; 13 bases map to TRBD2. Germline V CDR1 and CDR2: GTSNPN, SVGIG (reference sequence). There are 17 residues in the CDR3. With 0 bases clipped from V and 3 bases from J, the junction kept 6 bases outside the gene matches. The CDR3: CAWSVQLAGGLTDTQYF. The CDR3 coding sequence is TGTGCCTGGAGTGTACAACTAGCGGGGGGGCTAACAGATACGCAGTATTTT. Using reference TRBV30 and TRBJ2-3 for the parts outside the CDR3, the full variable domain is SQTIHQWPATLVQPVGSPLSLECTVEGTSNPNLYWYRQAAGRGLQLLFYSVGIGQISSEVPQNLSASRPQDRQFILSSKKLLLSDSGFYLCAWSVQLAGGLTDTQYFGPGTRLTVL.

This chain links TRBV5-6 with TRBJ1-2; TRBD1 matches 7 bases. V gave up 0 bases and J gave up 1 base; unmatched junction bases: 3. Per germline, CDR1 SGHDT and CDR2 YYEEEE. CDR3 size: 15 residues. The CDR3, as DNA: TGTGCCAGCAGCTTGGACGCAGGGGGTAACTATGGCTACACCTTC. Translation gives CASSLDAGGNYGYTF.

This chain uses TRBV7-3 with TRBJ1-6; possibly TRBD1 for D (5 bases). The CDR3 sequence is 14 residues long. V shed 2 bases and J shed 9 bases, with 11 bases lying between them. Germline V gene sequence: CDR1 SGHTA, CDR2 FQGTGA. The CDR3 here is CASSLAGGGSPLHF. The CDR3 region has the DNA TGTGCCAGCAGCTTAGCCGGGGGAGGTTCACCCCTCCACTTT.

The chain recombines TRBV6-5 with TRBJ1-2; no reliable D call. V was cut by 5 bases and J by 5 bases, with 12 bases left in between. The CDR3 is made up of 13 amino acids. Germline V CDR1 and CDR2: MNHEY, SVGAGI. The CDR3 loop is CASSQRETYGYTF. CDR3 nucleotide sequence: TGTGCCAGCAGTCAGAGAGAGACTTATGGCTACACCTTC.

This clone has just a few counts. The J gene is TRBJ1-6, the V gene TRBV5-4, with no clear D. With 0 bases removed from V and 14 bases from J, the gap between germline ends came to 15 bases. Germline CDR1 and CDR2: SGHNT and YYREEE (reference sequence). The CDR3 covers 14 residues. The CDR3: CASSLAGTFPALHF. CDR3 coding DNA: TGTGCCAGCAGCTTGGCTGGTACGTTTCCAGCCCTCCACTTT.

This clone showed up just once. J is TRBJ1-5 and V is TRBV4-1; D might be TRBD1 (6 bases). V lost 1 base and J 6 bases, leaving 13 bases between the germline ends. CDR1 is MGHRA and CDR2 is YSYEKL in the germline V gene. The CDR3 contains 15 residues. The CDR3 sequence is CASSQVPQGSQPQHF. The DNA for the CDR3 is TGCGCCAGCAGCCAAGTGCCCCAGGGGAGTCAGCCCCAGCATTTT.

The V gene is TRBV2, the J gene TRBJ1-2; D ambiguous. The germline gives CDR1 SNHLY, CDR2 FYNNEI. There are 16 residues in the CDR3. The V end lost 6 bases, the J end lost 6 bases, and 23 bases lay between the germline ends. CDR3 DNA: TGTGCCAGCAGCCCTAGATCTTTAGGACGCGAAGATGGCTACACCTTC. It yields the protein CASSPRSLGREDGYTF.

The chain employs TRBV7-6 and TRBJ2-3, with D possibly being TRBD2 (6 bases). Per the germline V gene, CDR1 is SGHVS and CDR2 is FNYEAQ. V was cut by 1 base and J by 4 bases, with 6 bases left in between. CDR3 length equals 13 residues. In DNA form, the CDR3 reads TGTGCCAGCAGCTTAGGCGGGGCAGATACGCAGTATTTT. It yields the protein CASSLGGADTQYF.

J is TRBJ1-2 and V is TRBV5-8, with D hard to call. With 0 bases removed from V and 3 bases from J, the gap between germline ends came to 9 bases. The CDR3 has 14 amino acids. Per the germline V gene, CDR1 is SGHTS and CDR2 is YDEGEE. The CDR3 protein is CASSLVVPYYGYTF. The CDR3 coding sequence is TGTGCCAGCAGCTTGGTAGTACCGTACTATGGCTACACCTTC.

There are a few counts of this clone. Other DNA sequences in this specimen translate into the identical CDR3. This chain joins TRBV30 and TRBJ2-3, with a possible D match to TRBD2 (6 bases). The CDR3 runs 13 residues. In germline, CDR1 is GTSNPN, CDR2 SVGIG (reference sequence). V gave up 0 bases and J gave up 5 bases, with 9 bases separating them. CDR3 sequence reads: CAWSVLRGDTQYF. The CDR3 DNA follows: TGTGCCTGGAGTGTATTGCGGGGAGATACGCAGTATTTT.

V is TRBV6-9 and J is TRBJ1-1, with D maybe TRBD1 (6 bases). Trimming pared 6 bases from V and 11 bases from J, leaving 16 bases between. From germline, CDR1 is MNHGY and CDR2 SVAAGI. The CDR3 length is 12 residues. CDR3 sequence (DNA): TGTGCCAGCAGGCCACCACAGGGTGGGGCTTTCTTT. Its translation is CASRPPQGGAFF.

This sequence joins TRBV28 and TRBJ2-7; 11 nucleotides line up with TRBD2. This CDR3 has 14 amino acids. Per germline, CDR1 MDHEN and CDR2 SYDVKM. The J segment lost 3 bases and the V segment lost 6 bases, leaving 4 bases of the junction unmatched. The CDR3 sequence: CASSYLAGGYEQYF. The CDR3 region has the DNA TGTGCCAGCAGCTATCTAGCGGGGGGCTACGAGCAGTACTTC.

The chain employs TRBV7-9 and TRBJ1-1, with TRBD1 matching 7 bases. Germline CDR1 is SEHNR and CDR2 is FQNEAQ (reference sequence). V lost 5 bases to trimming and J lost 0 bases; unmatched junction nucleotides: 6. CDR3 size: 15 residues. The CDR3 sequence is CASSQKGGMNTEAFF. As DNA, the CDR3 is TGTGCCAGCAGCCAGAAAGGGGGCATGAACACTGAAGCTTTCTTT. The variable domain in full, completed from reference TRBV7-9 and TRBJ1-1, reads DTGVSQNPRHKITKRGQNVTFRCDPISEHNRLYWYRQTLGQGPEFLTYFQNEAQLEKSRLLSDRFSAERPKGSFSTLEIQRTEQGDSAMYLCASSQKGGMNTEAFFGQGTRLTVV.

The V call is TRBV7-9, the J call TRBJ1-1; unclear D gene. The germline V gene encodes CDR1 SEHNR and CDR2 FQNEAQ (reference sequence). With 1 base removed from V and 3 bases from J, the gap between germline ends came to 12 bases. The CDR3 totals 15 residues. The CDR3 region has the DNA TGTGCCAGCAGCTTAGGGTCGGGCAGCTACACTGAAGCTTTCTTT. Its translation is CASSLGSGSYTEAFF.